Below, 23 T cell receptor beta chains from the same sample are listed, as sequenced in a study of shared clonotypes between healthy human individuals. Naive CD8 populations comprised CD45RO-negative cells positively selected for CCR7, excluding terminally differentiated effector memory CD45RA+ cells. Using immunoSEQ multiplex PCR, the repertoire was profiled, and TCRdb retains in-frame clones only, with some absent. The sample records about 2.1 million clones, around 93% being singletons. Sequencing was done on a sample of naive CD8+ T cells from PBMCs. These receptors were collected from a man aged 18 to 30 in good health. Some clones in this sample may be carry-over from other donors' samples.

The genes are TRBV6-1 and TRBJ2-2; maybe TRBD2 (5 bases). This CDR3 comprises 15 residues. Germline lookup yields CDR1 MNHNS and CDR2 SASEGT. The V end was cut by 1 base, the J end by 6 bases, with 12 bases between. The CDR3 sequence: CASSEGRGLAGELFF. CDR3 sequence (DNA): TGTGCCAGCAGTGAAGGCCGAGGGTTAGCCGGGGAGCTGTTTTTT.

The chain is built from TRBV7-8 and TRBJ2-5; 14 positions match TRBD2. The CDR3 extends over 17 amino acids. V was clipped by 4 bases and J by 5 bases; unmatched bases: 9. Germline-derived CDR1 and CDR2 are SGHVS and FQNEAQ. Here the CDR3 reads CASSSRLAGGPQETQYF. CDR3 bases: TGTGCCAGCAGCTCTCGACTAGCGGGAGGGCCCCAGGAGACCCAGTACTTC.

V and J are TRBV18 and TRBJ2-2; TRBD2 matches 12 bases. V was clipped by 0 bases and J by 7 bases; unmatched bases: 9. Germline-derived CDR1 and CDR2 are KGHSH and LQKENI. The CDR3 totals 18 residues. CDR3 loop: CASSPPRLAGDLSGELFF. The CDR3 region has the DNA TGTGCCAGCTCACCACCCCGACTAGCGGGAGACTTGAGCGGGGAGCTGTTTTTT.

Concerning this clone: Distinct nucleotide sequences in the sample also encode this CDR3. The CDR3 bases are TGTGCCAGCAGTCTAGGACAGGGACAGTATGGCTACACCTTC. It yields the protein CASSLGQGQYGYTF. This chain uses TRBV27 with TRBJ1-2; 8 bases match TRBD1. The V gene end was trimmed by 5 bases and the J gene end by 5 bases; junction bases not matched to a gene: 7. The germline V gene encodes CDR1 MNHEY and CDR2 SMNVEV (reference sequence). The CDR3 is 14 amino acids.

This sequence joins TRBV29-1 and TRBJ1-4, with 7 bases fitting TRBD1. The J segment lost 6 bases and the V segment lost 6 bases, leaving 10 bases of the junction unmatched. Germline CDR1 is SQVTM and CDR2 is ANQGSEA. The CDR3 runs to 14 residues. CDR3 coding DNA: TGCAGCGTCCGCCCCGGGACAGCCTATGAAAAACTGTTTTTT. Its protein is CSVRPGTAYEKLFF.

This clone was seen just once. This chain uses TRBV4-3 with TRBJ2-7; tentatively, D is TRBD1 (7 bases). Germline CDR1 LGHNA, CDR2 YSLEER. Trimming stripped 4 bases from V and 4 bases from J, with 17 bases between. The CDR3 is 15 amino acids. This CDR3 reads CASSPHRGGGYEQYF. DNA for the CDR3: TGCGCCAGCAGCCCCCACAGGGGAGGCGGGTACGAGCAGTACTTC.

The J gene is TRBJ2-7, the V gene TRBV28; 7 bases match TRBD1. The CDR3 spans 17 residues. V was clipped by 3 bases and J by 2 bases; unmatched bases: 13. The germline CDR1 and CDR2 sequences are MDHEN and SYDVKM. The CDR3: CASSFPLGQEAAYEQYF. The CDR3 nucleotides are TGTGCCAGCAGTTTCCCCCTTGGACAGGAGGCTGCCTACGAGCAGTACTTC.

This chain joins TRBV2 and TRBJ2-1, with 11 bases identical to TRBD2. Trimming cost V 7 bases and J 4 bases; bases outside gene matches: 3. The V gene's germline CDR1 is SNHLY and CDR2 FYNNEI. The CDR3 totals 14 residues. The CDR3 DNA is TGTGCCAGCATTTCTAGCGGGAGGTACAATGAGCAGTTCTTC. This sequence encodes CASISSGRYNEQFF.

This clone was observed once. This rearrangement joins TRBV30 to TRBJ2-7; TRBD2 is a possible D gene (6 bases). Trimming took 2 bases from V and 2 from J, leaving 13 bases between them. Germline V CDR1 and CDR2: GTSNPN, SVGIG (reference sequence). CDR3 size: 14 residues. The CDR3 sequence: CAWSWFGGTYEQYF. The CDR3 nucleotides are TGTGCCTGGAGTTGGTTCGGCGGGACCTACGAGCAGTACTTC.

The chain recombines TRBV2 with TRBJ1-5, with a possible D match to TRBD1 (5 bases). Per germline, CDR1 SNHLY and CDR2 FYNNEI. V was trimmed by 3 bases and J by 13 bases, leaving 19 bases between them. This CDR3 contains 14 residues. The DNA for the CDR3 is TGTGCCAGCAGTGACCGAGGGGCCCTACATACGCAGCATTTT. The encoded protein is CASSDRGALHTQHF. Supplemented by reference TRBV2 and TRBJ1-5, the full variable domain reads EPEVTQTPSHQVTQMGQEVILRCVPISNHLYFYWYRQILGQKVEFLVSFYNNEISEKSEIFDDQFSVERPDGSNFTLKIRSTKLEDSAMYFCASSDRGALHTQHFGDGTRLSIL.

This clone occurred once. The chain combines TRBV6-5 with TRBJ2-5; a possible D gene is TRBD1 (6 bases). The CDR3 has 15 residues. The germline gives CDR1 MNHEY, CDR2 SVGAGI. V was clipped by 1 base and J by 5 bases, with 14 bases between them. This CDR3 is CASSYFPGTIETQYF. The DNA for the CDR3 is TGTGCCAGCAGTTACTTCCCGGGGACAATCGAGACCCAGTACTTC.

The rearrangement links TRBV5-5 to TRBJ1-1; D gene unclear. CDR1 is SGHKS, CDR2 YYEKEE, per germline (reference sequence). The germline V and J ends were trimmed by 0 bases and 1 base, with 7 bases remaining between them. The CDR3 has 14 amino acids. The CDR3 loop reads CASSLVRKNTEAFF. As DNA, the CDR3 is TGTGCCAGCAGCTTGGTTAGGAAGAACACTGAAGCTTTCTTT.

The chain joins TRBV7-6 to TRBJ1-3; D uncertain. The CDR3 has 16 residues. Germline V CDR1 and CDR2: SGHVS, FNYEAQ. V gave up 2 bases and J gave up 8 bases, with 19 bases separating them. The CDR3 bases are TGTGCCAGCAGCTTAAGCCAAGGGCAGAGTAGTGACACCATATATTTT. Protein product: CASSLSQGQSSDTIYF.

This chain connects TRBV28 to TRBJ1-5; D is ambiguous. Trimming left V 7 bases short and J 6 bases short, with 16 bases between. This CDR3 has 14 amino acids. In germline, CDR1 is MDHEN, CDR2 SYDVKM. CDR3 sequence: CASTLVWVGQPQHF. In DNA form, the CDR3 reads TGTGCCAGCACCCTCGTATGGGTCGGTCAGCCCCAGCATTTT.

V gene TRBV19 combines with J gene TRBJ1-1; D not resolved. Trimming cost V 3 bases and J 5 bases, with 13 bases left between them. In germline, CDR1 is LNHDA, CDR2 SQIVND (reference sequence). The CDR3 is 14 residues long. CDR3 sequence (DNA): TGTGCCAGTAGTATTTCGAGGGCGCGGACTGAAGCTTTCTTT. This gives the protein CASSISRARTEAFF.

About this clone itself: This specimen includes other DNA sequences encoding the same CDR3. CDR3 sequence (DNA): TGTGCCAGCAGTTACTCGGAGGGGGACACTGAAGCTTTCTTT. Amino acid sequence: CASSYSEGDTEAFF. The rearrangement joins TRBV6-6 to TRBJ1-1, with a weak D call TRBD1 (6 bases). V was trimmed by 0 bases and J by 3 bases, leaving 8 bases between them. This CDR3 is built from 14 residues. CDR1 is MNHNY, CDR2 SVGAGI, per germline (reference sequence).

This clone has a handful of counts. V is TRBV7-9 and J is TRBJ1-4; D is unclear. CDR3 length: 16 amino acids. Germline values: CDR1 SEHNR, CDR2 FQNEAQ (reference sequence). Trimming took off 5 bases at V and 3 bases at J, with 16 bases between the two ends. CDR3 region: CASSPIVGPSNEKLFF. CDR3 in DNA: TGTGCCAGCAGCCCCATTGTAGGCCCATCTAATGAAAAACTGTTTTTT.

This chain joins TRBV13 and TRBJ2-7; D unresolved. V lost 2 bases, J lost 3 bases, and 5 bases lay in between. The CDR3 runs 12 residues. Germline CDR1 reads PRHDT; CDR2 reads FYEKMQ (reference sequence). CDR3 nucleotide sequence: TGTGCCAGCAGCTTACAGAGCTACGAGCAGTACTTC. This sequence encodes CASSLQSYEQYF. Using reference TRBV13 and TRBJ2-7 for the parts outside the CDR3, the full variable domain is AAGVIQSPRHLIKEKRETATLKCYPIPRHDTVYWYQQGPGQDPQFLISFYEKMQSDKGSIPDRFSAQQFSDYHSELNMSSLELGDSALYFCASSLQSYEQYFGPGTRLTVT.

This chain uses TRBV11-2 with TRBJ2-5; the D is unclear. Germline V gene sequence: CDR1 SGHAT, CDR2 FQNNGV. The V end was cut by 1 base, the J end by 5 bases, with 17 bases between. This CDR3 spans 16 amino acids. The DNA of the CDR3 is TGTGCCAGCAGCTTAGTTGGACGCGCGAACTGGGAGACCCAGTACTTC. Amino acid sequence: CASSLVGRANWETQYF.

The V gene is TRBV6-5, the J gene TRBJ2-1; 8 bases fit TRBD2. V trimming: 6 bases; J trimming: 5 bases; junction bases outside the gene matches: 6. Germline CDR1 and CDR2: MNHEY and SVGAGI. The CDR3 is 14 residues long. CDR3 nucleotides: TGTGCCAGCAGCCGGGGGGGGTTAAACAATGAGCAGTTCTTC. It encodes CASSRGGLNNEQFF.

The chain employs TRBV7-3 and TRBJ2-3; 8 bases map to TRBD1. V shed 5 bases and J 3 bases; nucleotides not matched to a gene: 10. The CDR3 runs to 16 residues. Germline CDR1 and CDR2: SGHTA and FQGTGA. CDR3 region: CASSTWDRLGTDTQYF. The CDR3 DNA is TGTGCCAGCAGCACCTGGGACAGGCTGGGTACAGATACGCAGTATTTT.

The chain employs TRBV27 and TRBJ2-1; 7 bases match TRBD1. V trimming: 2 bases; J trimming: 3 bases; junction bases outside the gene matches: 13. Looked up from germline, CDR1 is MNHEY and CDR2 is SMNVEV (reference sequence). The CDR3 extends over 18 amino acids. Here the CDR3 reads CASSLLSHRDSHYNEQFF. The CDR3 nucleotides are TGTGCCAGCAGTTTACTCTCACACCGGGACAGCCACTACAATGAGCAGTTCTTC.

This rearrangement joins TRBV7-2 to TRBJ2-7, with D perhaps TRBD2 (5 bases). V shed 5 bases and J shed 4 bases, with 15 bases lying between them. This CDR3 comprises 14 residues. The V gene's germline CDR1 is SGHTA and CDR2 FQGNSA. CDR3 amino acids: CASSPGLYVYEQYF. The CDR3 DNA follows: TGTGCCAGCAGCCCTGGACTGTACGTTTACGAGCAGTACTTC. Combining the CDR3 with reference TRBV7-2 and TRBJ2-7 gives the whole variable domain GAGVSQSPSNKVTEKGKDVELRCDPISGHTALYWYRQSLGQGLEFLIYFQGNSAPDKSGLPSDRFSAERTGGSVSTLTIQRTQQEDSAVYLCASSPGLYVYEQYFGPGTRLTVT.